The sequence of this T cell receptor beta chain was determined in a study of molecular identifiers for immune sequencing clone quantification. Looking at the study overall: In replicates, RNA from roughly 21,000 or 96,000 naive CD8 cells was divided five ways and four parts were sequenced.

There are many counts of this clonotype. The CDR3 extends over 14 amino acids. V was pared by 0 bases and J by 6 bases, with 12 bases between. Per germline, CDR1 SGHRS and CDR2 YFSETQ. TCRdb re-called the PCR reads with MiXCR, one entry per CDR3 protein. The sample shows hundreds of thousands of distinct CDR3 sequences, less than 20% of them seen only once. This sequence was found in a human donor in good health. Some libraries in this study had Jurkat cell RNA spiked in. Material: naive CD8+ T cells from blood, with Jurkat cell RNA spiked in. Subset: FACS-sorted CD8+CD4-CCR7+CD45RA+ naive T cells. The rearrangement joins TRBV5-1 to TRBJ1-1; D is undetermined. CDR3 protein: CASSLVGGLAEAFF. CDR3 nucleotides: TGCGCCAGCAGCTTGGTCGGAGGGCTAGCTGAAGCTTTCTTT.